This TCR beta chain was documented in a study of T cell responses to AZD1222 COVID-19 vaccine. Samples with a second dose at about 4 or about 12 weeks were pooled together. General study points: Baseline testing showed seropositivity in only a handful of AZD1222 recipients. The donors showed a predominance of white British ancestry and of females, with possible underestimation of clonal diversity.

To note about this clone: The antigen is unknown.

Clones were read by immunoSEQ multiplex PCR, and TCRdb kept only the in-frame ones, dropping some. The table includes over 8,000 clones, around nine tenths detected once. The ends lost 3 bases at V and 5 bases at J; junction bases unmatched: 9. The CDR3 sequence is 18 residues long. CDR1 is PRHDT and CDR2 is FYEKMQ in the germline V gene (reference sequence). Material: peripheral blood, obtained 28 days after the second AZD1222 dose. This chain uses TRBV13 with TRBJ2-3; TRBD2 matches 15 bases. This sequence originates from an adult who received the AZD1222 COVID-19 vaccine. CDR3 amino acids: CASSFRTSGGADEDTQYF. DNA of the CDR3: TGTGCCAGCAGCTTCAGGACTAGCGGGGGGGCGGATGAAGATACGCAGTATTTT.